The following is a TCR beta chain sequence with its context. These data belong to a study of blood T cell repertoires in COVID-19. About the study: The analysed material was cDNA or gDNA that came from T cells, B-cell-depleted T cells, or PBMCs.

Sequenced by immunoSEQ multiplex PCR; TCRdb stores in-frame clones only, minus some. The profile shows roughly 200,000 clones, around 77% of them singletons. Trimming stripped 1 base from V and 4 bases from J, with 15 bases between. The CDR3 loop spans 16 amino acids. CDR1 SGHTS and CDR2 YDEGEE come from the germline V gene. Material: peripheral blood. The V and J genes are TRBV5-8 and TRBJ1-5, with unresolved D. The sequence was collected from a man aged 70-80 years with active or convalescent COVID-19. CDR3 amino acids: CASSLYAPGGNQPQHF. The CDR3 region has the DNA TGTGCCAGCAGCTTGTACGCTCCAGGTGGGAATCAGCCCCAGCATTTT. Filled out from reference TRBV5-8 and TRBJ1-5, the complete variable domain reads EAGVTQSPTHLIKTRGQQATLRCSPISGHTSVYWYQQALGLGLQFLLWYDEGEERNRGNFPPRFSGRQFPNYSSELNVNALELEDSALYLCASSLYAPGGNQPQHFGDGTRLSIL.